These T cell receptor beta chains were read from a single sample in a study of neoadjuvant nivolumab and ipilimumab in lung cancer. The data were produced by immunoSEQ multiplex PCR, yet TCRdb's version contains in-frame clones alone and is incomplete. The sample holds some 20,000 clones, around 77% seen once. The sequences come from tumor tissue, collected after neoadjuvant nivolumab, alone or with ipilimumab, at or shortly before surgery. The receptors were sampled from an adult with non-small cell lung cancer. CDR3s include the opening cysteine and the closing phenylalanine or tryptophan. Fields, in order: D gene, clone size, V gene, J gene, CDR3 DNA, CDR3 protein. D genes are given only for firm matches. Not every row has a clone size; where given, it reads once, few, many or a size class.

-	-	TRBV11-1	TRBJ2-7	TGTGCCAGCAGCTTAGCGCGATTTCGCGGGCACGAGCAGTACTTC	CASSLARFRGHEQYF
-	-	TRBV10-3	TRBJ2-1	TGTGCCATCAGTGATTGGGGTAGCTCCTACAATGAGCAGTTCTTC	CAISDWGSSYNEQFF
-	-	TRBV11-3	TRBJ2-3	TGTGCCAGCAGCTTACAGGGAGATACGCAGTATTTT	CASSLQGDTQYF
-	few	TRBV7-9	TRBJ2-2	TGTGCCAGCAGCTTAGCCTTGAACACCGGGGAGCTGTTTTTT	CASSLALNTGELFF
TRBD1	-	TRBV27	TRBJ2-7	TGTGCCAGCAGTTTACGCCTAGGGGGCAAGCAGTACTTC	CASSLRLGGKQYF
-	-	TRBV7-9	TRBJ2-2	TGTGCCAGCAGCCGGGAAGGCAATGTTGGAACCGGGGAGCTGTTTTTT	CASSREGNVGTGELFF
TRBD1	-	TRBV5-6	TRBJ2-7	TGTGCCAGCAGCTTGGGGACAGGGTTATCCTACGAGCAGTACTTC	CASSLGTGLSYEQYF
-	-	TRBV7-9	TRBJ2-7	TGTGCCAGCAGCCCCGGGACACGCGAGCAGTACTTC	CASSPGTREQYF
-	-	TRBV30	TRBJ1-5	TGTGCCTGGAGTTCGGGCCTTCTTAGCAATCAGCCCCAGCATTTT	CAWSSGLLSNQPQHF
TRBD1	-	TRBV4-1	TRBJ1-1	TGCGCCAGCAGCCTTCGGGACAGATACACTGAAGCTTTCTTT	CASSLRDRYTEAFF
-	-	TRBV6-6	TRBJ1-2	TGTGCCAGCAAAGACAGATTCTATGGCTACACCTTC	CASKDRFYGYTF
TRBD2	-	TRBV7-9	TRBJ2-1	TGTGCCAGCAGTATGAGGACTAGCGGGGGGGTTAGGCAGTTCTTC	CASSMRTSGGVRQFF
TRBD2	-	TRBV11-3	TRBJ2-1	TGTGCCAGCAGCTTAGAAGCGGGATCTTACAATGAGCAGTTCTTC	CASSLEAGSYNEQFF
-	-	TRBV6-5	TRBJ2-7	TGTGCCAGCAGTTACGCCCAGGGTTCCTACGAGCAGTACTTC	CASSYAQGSYEQYF
TRBD1	-	TRBV7-2	TRBJ1-5	TGTGCCAGCAGCTTCTCGCGAGGGGGCCATCAGCCCCAGCATTTT	CASSFSRGGHQPQHF
-	-	TRBV4-3	TRBJ2-3	TGCGCCAGCAGCCAAGTACACAGGAGCACAGATACGCAGTATTTT	CASSQVHRSTDTQYF
-	-	TRBV18	TRBJ2-7	TGTGCCACCACTAAGGAGGGCAGCTCCTACGAGCAGTACTTC	CATTKEGSSYEQYF
-	-	TRBV18	TRBJ2-5	TGTGCCAGCTCACCAGGTGGCGGGGAAGAGACCCAGTACTTC	CASSPGGGEETQYF
-	few	TRBV7-2	TRBJ1-1	TGTGCCAGCAGCCCTAGCTACATGAACACTGAAGCTTTCTTT	CASSPSYMNTEAFF
-	-	TRBV5-1	TRBJ2-7	TGCGCCAGCAGCTTGGGCGGGACACGGGGGCGCGAGCAGTACTTC	CASSLGGTRGREQYF
TRBD1	-	TRBV5-1	TRBJ1-3	TGCGCCAGCAGCTTGGGGGACAGTTCACCCTCTGGAAACACCATATATTTT	CASSLGDSSPSGNTIYF
TRBD2	-	TRBV30	TRBJ2-5	TGTGCCTGGGACTGGCGGGGGGGACAAGAGACCCAGTACTTC	CAWDWRGGQETQYF
TRBD1	-	TRBV4-3	TRBJ2-3	TGCGCCAGCAGACCGGGACAGGGGGCCACAGATACGCAGTATTTT	CASRPGQGATDTQYF
-	-	TRBV29-1	TRBJ2-7	TGCAGCGTTGTCCGGGACACCGGACTACGGCAGTACTTC	CSVVRDTGLRQYF
TRBD2	-	TRBV7-9	TRBJ2-7	TGTGCCAGCAGGAGGGAGGGCCTCGAGCAGTACTTC	CASRREGLEQYF
-	once	TRBV6-5	TRBJ2-5	TGTGCCAGCAGTTACCGGGGAGAGACCCAGTACTTC	CASSYRGETQYF
-	-	TRBV30	TRBJ1-4	TGTGCCTGGAGTGTATATGGCTACACAACTAATGAAAAACTGTTTTTT	CAWSVYGYTTNEKLFF
TRBD1	-	TRBV29-1	TRBJ1-2	TGCAGCGCCGGGTACAGGGGTAATGGCTACACCTTC	CSAGYRGNGYTF
TRBD2	-	TRBV9	TRBJ2-2	TGTGCCAGCAGCGTAGTGGGGAGGGGCGGGGAGCTGTTTTTT	CASSVVGRGGELFF
-	-	TRBV7-6	TRBJ2-1	TGTGCCAGCAGCTTAATGGGCGGCTCCTACAATGAGCAGTTCTTC	CASSLMGGSYNEQFF
-	-	TRBV5-1	TRBJ1-6	TGCGCCAGCAGCTTGGAAGGGGACTCTACTTCACCCCTCCACTTT	CASSLEGDSTSPLHF
TRBD1	-	TRBV7-9	TRBJ1-6	TGTGCCAGCACCCTTTTAGGACAGGGGAACCCACCCCTCCACTTT	CASTLLGQGNPPLHF